Given below is one T cell receptor beta chain in context. Its specificity is unknown. The second PCR ran about 7 to 12 cycles with a sample-barcoded 5' primer and J-beta primers. TCRdb independently ran MiXCR on the 5' RACE reads; one entry per CDR3 protein. The sample has 700,000 to 950,000 distinct CDR3 sequences; 58% are singletons. The data were taken from a study of blood T cells in healthy people across ages. Notes on the study in general: Long-lived and aged donors differed, with more naive CD4+ cells and higher diversity in the long-lived. Unknown CMV status may confound age-related changes in expanded clones.

The germline V and J ends were trimmed by 5 bases and 7 bases, with 18 bases remaining between them. Germline values: CDR1 SEHNR, CDR2 FQNEAQ (reference sequence). There are 15 residues in the CDR3. Peripheral blood from each donor was collected in a volume of about 10 milliliters. The chain has TRBV7-9 and TRBJ2-4; D is perhaps TRBD1 (6 bases). Sequences were obtained from blood. This receptor was obtained from a man aged 25-45 years in good health. DNA of the CDR3: TGTGCCAGCAGCGCCGGGGAAGGGGGTTGGAACATTCAGTACTTC. Encoded protein: CASSAGEGGWNIQYF.